Included here is one T cell receptor (beta chain) sequence, with context. What it binds is not known. These data are taken from a study of cytomegalovirus exposure and HLA in healthy donors. Study observations and caveats: Confirmation in vitro established that a few CMV-associated chains were specific for CMV antigens. As a later analysis revealed, most CMV-associated TCR beta chains appeared HLA-restricted. Association with HLA alleles at 0.05 false discovery rate was found for around 17,000 TCR beta sequences in a later analysis.

The CDR3 sequence is 13 residues long. V dropped 6 bases and J dropped 4 bases, with 12 bases sitting between them. Germline-derived CDR1 and CDR2 are SEHNR and FQNEAQ (reference sequence). PCR was performed using 60 Vbeta and 13 Jbeta primers. TCRdb's copy holds only in-frame clones and misses some; the assay was immunoSEQ multiplex PCR. The profile shows over 250,000 clones, about 75% of them singletons. Sequenced material: PBMCs. This chain connects TRBV7-9 to TRBJ1-1, with unresolved D. The TCR comes from a female donor in good health and CMV-seronegative. This chain's CDR3 is CASRLSGSTEAFF. As DNA, the CDR3 is TGTGCCAGCAGACTTTCGGGGAGCACTGAAGCTTTCTTT.